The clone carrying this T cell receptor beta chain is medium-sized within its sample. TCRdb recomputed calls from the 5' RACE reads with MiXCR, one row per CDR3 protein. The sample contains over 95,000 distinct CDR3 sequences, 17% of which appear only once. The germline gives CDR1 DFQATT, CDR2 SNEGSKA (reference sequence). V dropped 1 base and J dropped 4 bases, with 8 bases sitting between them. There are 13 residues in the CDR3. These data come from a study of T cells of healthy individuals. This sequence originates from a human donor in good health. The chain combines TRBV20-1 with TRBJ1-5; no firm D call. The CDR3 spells CSARVLDNQPQHF. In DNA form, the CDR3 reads TGCAGTGCTAGAGTACTGGATAATCAGCCCCAGCATTTT.